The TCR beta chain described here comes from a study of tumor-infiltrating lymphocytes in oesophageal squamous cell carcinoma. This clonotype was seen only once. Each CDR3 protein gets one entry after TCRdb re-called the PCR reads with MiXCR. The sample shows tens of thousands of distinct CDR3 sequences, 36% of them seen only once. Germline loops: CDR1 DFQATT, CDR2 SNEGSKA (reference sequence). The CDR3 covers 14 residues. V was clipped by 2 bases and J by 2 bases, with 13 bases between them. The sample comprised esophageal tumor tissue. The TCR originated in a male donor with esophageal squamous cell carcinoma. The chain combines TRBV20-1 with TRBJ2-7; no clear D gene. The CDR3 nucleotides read TGCAGTGCTAGACCAGTACAGAACCCCTACGAGCAGTACTTC. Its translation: CSARPVQNPYEQYF.